These 20 T cell receptor beta chains originate from one sample sequenced in a study of shared clonotypes between healthy human individuals. Assay: immunoSEQ multiplex PCR; the TCRdb copy retains only in-frame clones and omits some. The sample has some 980,000 clones, around 80% seen once; the top ten hold about 1.5%. Material: memory CD4+ T cells sorted from blood. The subset here: CD45RA-negative fraction. These receptors came from a man younger than 35 in good health.

This clone was recorded only once. The chain joins TRBV2 to TRBJ2-5, with D tentatively TRBD1 or TRBD2 (5 bases each). The germline V and J ends were trimmed by 6 bases and 2 bases, with 13 bases remaining between them. Germline V gives CDR1 SNHLY, CDR2 FYNNEI. The CDR3 is 14 residues long. DNA for the CDR3: TGTGCCAGCAGCATAGATGGGGGACAAGAGACCCAGTACTTC. Translating gives CASSIDGGQETQYF.

The CDR3 sequence: CASSELAGDLTGELFF. CDR3 DNA: TGTGCCAGCAGCGAACTAGCGGGAGATCTCACCGGGGAGCTGTTTTTT. The chain joins TRBV6-1 to TRBJ2-2; 11 nucleotides line up with TRBD2. Germline V gene sequence: CDR1 MNHNS, CDR2 SASEGT. With 6 bases clipped from V and 4 bases from J, the junction kept 7 bases outside the gene matches. The CDR3 runs to 16 residues.

This CDR3 is CASRVGQNTGELFF. The DNA of the CDR3 is TGTGCCAGCAGGGTCGGACAGAACACCGGGGAGCTGTTTTTT. J is TRBJ2-2 and V is TRBV2; tentative D call: TRBD1 (5 bases). Trimming took off 6 bases at V and 1 base at J, with 9 bases between the two ends. This CDR3 comprises 14 residues. Germline assignment: CDR1 SNHLY and CDR2 FYNNEI.

V gene TRBV10-1 combines with J gene TRBJ2-5; 7 nucleotides agree with TRBD1. Germline V gene data show CDR1 as WNHNN and CDR2 as SYGVQD (reference sequence). V lost 0 bases and J lost 3; bases outside the gene matches: 7. The CDR3 extends over 16 amino acids. The CDR3: CASSESTATGKETQYF. CDR3 nucleotide sequence: TGCGCCAGCAGTGAGTCGACCGCGACAGGGAAAGAGACCCAGTACTTC.

The rearrangement joins TRBV5-1 to TRBJ2-3; 10 bases match TRBD2. Trimming removed 5 bases from V and 3 bases from J; junction bases left unmatched: 3. This CDR3 is built from 14 residues. Germline V gives CDR1 SGHRS, CDR2 YFSETQ. The CDR3 loop reads CASRTSGKTDTQYF. CDR3 nucleotide sequence: TGCGCCAGCAGAACTAGCGGGAAGACAGATACGCAGTATTTT. Full variable domain (remainder filled in from reference TRBV5-1 and TRBJ2-3): KAGVTQTPRYLIKTRGQQVTLSCSPISGHRSVSWYQQTPGQGLQFLFEYFSETQRNKGNFPGRFSGRQFSNSRSEMNVSTLELGDSALYLCASRTSGKTDTQYFGPGTRLTVL.

V is TRBV9 and J is TRBJ2-7; D not resolved. V lost 4 bases to trimming and J lost 2 bases, with 16 bases between them. This CDR3 is 15 amino acids long. Germline CDR1 reads SGDLS; CDR2 reads YYNGEE. Here the CDR3 reads CASSPIPLETYEQYF. Written as DNA, the CDR3 is TGTGCCAGCAGCCCAATCCCCCTAGAAACCTACGAGCAGTACTTC.

The V call is TRBV5-1, the J call TRBJ2-3, with D possibly being TRBD2 (6 bases). Germline CDR1 is SGHRS and CDR2 is YFSETQ. CDR3 length equals 15 residues. The V and J ends lost 1 base and 1 base respectively, with 10 bases between them. CDR3 in DNA: TGCGCCAGCAGCTTGCGCGGGGAGGGCACAGATACGCAGTATTTT. As protein: CASSLRGEGTDTQYF.

In regard to this clone: Different DNA sequences within this sample yield the same CDR3. The V and J genes are TRBV10-3 and TRBJ1-1; no clear D gene. The CDR3 has 15 amino acids. The V gene's germline CDR1 is ENHRY and CDR2 SYGVKD. V lost 0 bases to trimming and J lost 2 bases, with 10 bases between them. CDR3 loop: CAISESGRTNTEAFF. The CDR3 DNA sequence: TGTGCCATCAGTGAGTCTGGTAGGACCAACACTGAAGCTTTCTTT.

The J gene is TRBJ2-5, the V gene TRBV5-1; the match to TRBD1 covers 7 bases. Germline V CDR1 and CDR2: SGHRS, YFSETQ. The CDR3 sequence is 15 residues long. With V trimmed by 1 base and J by 1 base, 4 bases remained unmatched. CDR3 sequence reads: CASSLLGTVQETQYF. CDR3 DNA sequence: TGCGCCAGCAGCTTGTTGGGGACAGTCCAAGAGACCCAGTACTTC.

The chain links TRBV2 to TRBJ2-5; a possible D gene is TRBD2 (6 bases). The CDR3 is 13 amino acids. Germline assignment: CDR1 SNHLY and CDR2 FYNNEI. V was cut by 6 bases and J by 5 bases, with 13 bases left in between. This CDR3 is CASRSSVWETQYF. The CDR3 DNA sequence: TGTGCCAGCAGGTCTAGCGTTTGGGAGACCCAGTACTTC.

The rearrangement uses TRBV5-4 and TRBJ2-3; D is possibly TRBD2 (5 bases). Per germline, CDR1 SGHNT and CDR2 YYREEE (reference sequence). The CDR3 sequence is 15 residues long. V lost 0 bases and J 0 bases, leaving 8 bases between the germline ends. The CDR3 coding sequence is TGTGCCAGCAGCTTGGAAGCGGCTAGCACAGATACGCAGTATTTT. Translated, it gives CASSLEAASTDTQYF.

The rearrangement links TRBV19 to TRBJ2-7, with 7 bases lining up with TRBD1. Germline V gene sequence: CDR1 LNHDA, CDR2 SQIVND (reference sequence). The length of the CDR3 is 13 residues. The trim removed 5 bases at V and 2 bases at J, leaving 3 bases unmatched. This CDR3 is CASSSGTAYEQYF. The CDR3 DNA reads as TGTGCCAGTAGTTCAGGGACAGCCTACGAGCAGTACTTC.

Many counts were recorded for this clone. The chain couples TRBV6-1 to TRBJ1-1, with D possibly TRBD1 on 6 matching bases. The CDR3 spans 15 residues. CDR1 and CDR2 (germline): MNHNS, SASEGT. Trimming stripped 2 bases from V and 5 bases from J, with 15 bases between. The CDR3 DNA follows: TGTGCCAGCAGTGAATCGGAGACAGGCAGAACTGAAGCTTTCTTT. Translated: CASSESETGRTEAFF.

This chain links TRBV19 with TRBJ2-2; TRBD2 aligns across 10 bases. CDR3 length: 15 amino acids. Germline CDR1 LNHDA, CDR2 SQIVND (reference sequence). The J segment lost 7 bases and the V segment lost 4 bases, leaving 6 bases of the junction unmatched. CDR3 coding DNA: TGTGCCAGTAGTAAGCTAGCGGGAGCTATCGGGGAGCTGTTTTTT. The encoded protein is CASSKLAGAIGELFF. Full variable domain (remainder filled in from reference TRBV19 and TRBJ2-2): DGGITQSPKYLFRKEGQNVTLSCEQNLNHDAMYWYRQDPGQGLRLIYYSQIVNDFQKGDIAEGYSVSREKKESFPLTVTSAQKNPTAFYLCASSKLAGAIGELFFGEGSRLTVL.

This clone is a singleton in its sample. This sequence joins TRBV28 and TRBJ2-7, with D possibly matching TRBD1 (6 bases). The CDR3 extends over 14 amino acids. Germline values: CDR1 MDHEN, CDR2 SYDVKM. Trimming left V 5 bases short and J 3 bases short, with 14 bases between. CDR3 residues: CASSLTAGVYEQYF. CDR3 bases: TGTGCCAGCAGTCTAACGGCAGGGGTCTACGAGCAGTACTTC. Full variable domain (missing parts from reference TRBV28 and TRBJ2-7): DVKVTQSSRYLVKRTGEKVFLECVQDMDHENMFWYRQDPGLGLRLIYFSYDVKMKEKGDIPEGYSVSREKKERFSLILESASTNQTSMYLCASSLTAGVYEQYFGPGTRLTVT.

The J gene is TRBJ1-6, the V gene TRBV9; 7 positions match TRBD1. Losses at the gene ends were 4 bases for V and 6 bases for J; bases not matched to a gene: 4. CDR1 is SGDLS, CDR2 YYNGEE, per germline. This CDR3 has 14 residues. In DNA, the CDR3 is TGTGCCAGCAGCCTAGGACAGGCTAATTCACCCCTCCACTTT. Translated, it gives CASSLGQANSPLHF.

The chain recombines TRBV2 with TRBJ2-7; 9 nucleotides agree with TRBD1. V lost 6 bases and J lost 3; bases outside the gene matches: 9. Per germline, CDR1 SNHLY and CDR2 FYNNEI. This CDR3 comprises 15 residues. CDR3 region: CASRDGQGIFYEQYF. The CDR3 DNA is TGTGCCAGCAGGGACGGACAGGGGATCTTCTACGAGCAGTACTTC.

On this clone itself: The identical CDR3 is also encoded by other nucleotide sequences in the sample. The chain has TRBV7-9 and TRBJ1-1; no definite D call. CDR3 size: 12 residues. Trimming shortened V by 5 bases and J by 1 base, and 5 bases separated the two germline ends. CDR1 is SEHNR, CDR2 FQNEAQ, per germline (reference sequence). CDR3 in DNA: TGTGCCAGCAGCCCCCCGAACACTGAAGCTTTCTTT. Translating it yields CASSPPNTEAFF.

V usage is TRBV10-3 and J usage is TRBJ1-2; D gene unclear. This CDR3 is built from 11 residues. Trimming pared 6 bases from V and 5 bases from J, leaving 7 bases between. Germline V gene sequence: CDR1 ENHRY, CDR2 SYGVKD. CDR3 sequence: CAIRQEYGYTF. The CDR3 DNA sequence: TGTGCCATCAGGCAGGAGTATGGCTACACCTTC.

This chain connects TRBV28 to TRBJ2-2; D unresolved. The CDR3 is 15 residues long. CDR1 is MDHEN and CDR2 is SYDVKM in the germline V gene. V was pared by 5 bases and J by 5 bases, with 15 bases between. The CDR3 loop is CASSPSDVGTGELFF. DNA for the CDR3: TGTGCCAGCAGTCCCTCGGATGTGGGGACCGGGGAGCTGTTTTTT.